The clone carrying this T cell receptor (beta chain) was counted between two and nine times. Antigen unknown. The data were taken from a study of CD8 T cells in ankylosing spondylitis. General study results and limits: Ankylosing spondylitis blood seemed to carry a telltale TCR beta motif made of fewer than ten highly homologous variants.

The V gene's germline CDR1 is SGHTA and CDR2 FQGNSA. The germline V and J ends were trimmed by 5 bases and 6 bases, with 14 bases remaining between them. This CDR3 comprises 14 residues. Using its own MiXCR run on the 5' RACE reads, TCRdb lists one record per CDR3 protein. Among some 800,000 distinct CDR3 sequences, about 11% were seen once, and the ten largest hold 0.51%. What was sequenced was blood, either unsorted or a sorted T cell fraction (not recorded which). The chain recombines TRBV7-2 with TRBJ2-1, with D perhaps matching TRBD2 (6 bases). The TCR was taken from a male donor with ankylosing spondylitis. The CDR3 DNA sequence: TGTGCCAGCAGCCTCATCATAGCGGTCAATGAGCAGTTCTTC. This sequence encodes CASSLIIAVNEQFF.